This section outlines one T cell receptor (beta chain) sequence together with its context. Its recognized antigen is unknown. Per-base qualities were not stored, and no clone one base away is much larger. To prepare the library, the immunoSEQ multiplex PCR assay was applied. The multiplex PCR relied on a mix of 60 forward primers for TCR Vbeta segments and 13 reverse primers for TCR Jbeta segments. A multiplex PCR assay on genomic DNA amplified the CDR3 region of rearranged TCR beta genes. Amplified TCR beta libraries were sequenced as 87-base-pair reads on the Illumina HiSeq System. As for how the authors treated the data: A later analysis tallied tens of millions of unique TCR beta chains across the 700 or so repertoires, and approximately 12 million of those chains were shared by two or more donors. Raw reads were error-corrected and collapsed into unique sequences with a nearest-neighbor algorithm that merged closely related sequences to remove PCR and sequencing errors. To assign V, D and J gene segments, CDR3 sequences were aligned to IMGT reference sequences. For a sequence to be retained, at least a six-nucleotide match to both a V gene segment and a J gene segment was required. A rearrangement was called productive if the CDR3 had no stop codons and remained in frame with V and J, and every other rearrangement was called non-productive. Following IMGT convention, CDR3 was defined as the stretch from the second conserved V-encoded cysteine to the conserved J-encoded phenylalanine. The earlier analysis of roughly 590 of the donors excluded sequences that lacked an unambiguous match to a single V gene segment. An earlier analysis of approximately 590 of the donors called V segments functional above 56.7% productive rearrangements and segregating when the between-donor standard deviation exceeded 5%. A statistical classification framework was developed to diagnose cytomegalovirus status using the catalog of TCR beta chain sequences. In a later analysis, V and J genes were assigned by comparing TCR nucleotide sequences against IMGT/GENE-DB human TR gene sequences. Using the TCRdist pipeline, a later analysis assigned CDR3 sequences along with most-parsimonious VDJ recombination scenarios. In a later analysis, every TCR beta chain was defined by the combination of its CDR3 amino acid sequence and its V-gene family, and reads without a unique V-gene family were dropped. In a later analysis, 500 to 700 highly shared, low-generation-probability nucleotide sequences were removed to address suspected cross-contamination and a sequencing artifact. In a later analysis, a clonal expansion index was calculated for each public chain from normalized within-repertoire ranks of inferred template counts. Generation probabilities in a later analysis came from a VDJ recombination model fitted to out-of-frame rearrangements, and those results were checked against IGoR. A later analysis scored TCR-TCR, TCR-HLA and TCR-CMV co-occurrence with hypergeometric tests, applying a repertoire-size bias correction to TCR pairs. A later analysis estimated false discovery rates by permuting HLA or CMV assignments 20 times. A later analysis grouped co-occurring TCRs with DBSCAN, adding TCRdist sequence similarity when clustering within HLA-allele-positive subsets. For co-occurrence clustering, repertoires with fewer than 30,000 or more than 120,000 public chains were excluded, along with 4 to 6 repertoires with anomalous nucleotide sharing. TCRdb mirrors the immuneACCESS table, restricted to in-frame sequences. Some clones are absent from its copies; in checked studies, under half trace to an unresolved V gene, and the reason for the others is unknown. D and trimming were read from the DNA, whereas the V and J calls and clone size are those reported in that table. Here the sample has just over 200,000 clones; 75% to 85% occur a single time. About 3% of the sample belongs to the ten largest clones.

The cohort comprised under 700 healthy bone marrow donors. Cohort members were all nominally healthy when sampled, although unrecorded immune exposures were likely present. The donor was CMV seronegative and belonged to the group of around 400 seronegative cohort members. Each donor provided a peripheral blood sample, and peripheral blood mononuclear cells were used for TCR beta sequencing. Genomic DNA extraction from the blood cell samples was performed with the Qiagen DNeasy Blood Extraction Kit. The V end loses 3 bases and the J end loses 1 base, and a stretch of 10 bases separates them. The germline V gene (reference sequence) yields SEHNR for CDR1 and FQNEAQ for CDR2. The CDR3 spans 15 residues, from the cysteine through the phenylalanine. CDR3 DNA only is kept here, 45 bases in frame from base 1. These data come from a study of cytomegalovirus exposure and HLA in healthy donors (dated 2017 in TCRdb). About the investigation overall: An earlier analysis of roughly 630 of the donors reported approximately 290 Gb of sequence data and roughly 110 million unique TCR beta sequences from approximately 180 million T cells. Roughly 300 gigabases of sequencing data and 91 million or so unique TCR sequences made up an early release that covered some 640 HLA-typed donors. Among the roughly 400 genotyped donors, roughly 80% belonged to the genetic ancestry cluster associated with self-reported Caucasian donors. The study was designed to test whether signatures of past pathogen exposure could be identified by cataloging public T cell receptors. Using immunosequencing, the study profiled T cell repertoires from 666 subjects and related those repertoires to cytomegalovirus serostatus. Along with the 666-subject first cohort, a separate validation cohort of some 130 different subjects was used. The study combined high-throughput TCR immunosequencing, statistical association of individual TCRs with disease status, and machine learning to predict cytomegalovirus infection status. A later analysis re-examined previously published TCR beta repertoires from about 670 donors and added high-resolution HLA genotyping to investigate patterns of TCR occurrence. In the later analysis, no new phenotypic data were used to find candidate immune exposures; instead, reliance was placed on TCR beta sequences and their occurrence across donors. An earlier analysis of nearly 600 of the donors applied high-throughput TCR beta sequencing to assess whether each TCR beta V gene segment acted as functional or pseudogenic. Donor age, sex, ethnicity and CMV serostatus were compiled together with the repertoire data. A later genetic analysis took genome-wide SNP genotypes for 398 of the 666 donors and used that subset as a discovery cohort. All discovery cohort repertoires had been generated using a single sequencing platform. HLA typing covered class I and class II loci at four-digit resolution. Typing coverage differed by locus: A, B, C, DRB1 and DQB1 were typed in about 620-640 donors, DQA1 in 522, DPA1 in 600 to 610, and DPB1 in approximately 450. Four or five DR-DQ haplotypes were handled as single units for association and clustering, since linkage in the cohort was strong. Among 300 to 450 genotyped donors of the cohort, an average of around 240,000 unique TCR beta nucleotide sequences were sequenced per donor, around 18% of them non-productive.

Results the study describes overall, beyond this receptor: The study listed 164 TCR beta chains as associated with cytomegalovirus. The authors suggested that the approach could potentially be extended to other disease states and immunological phenotypes. Some IMGT-functional V segments, including TRBV6-2 and TRBV6-3, could not be distinguished by the 87-base-pair reads and were therefore excluded. The presence/absence analyses assumed that sequencing depth was roughly uniform across donors, and that assumption may not be true. In a later analysis, several top co-occurrence clusters were reported to appear linked to parvovirus B19, influenza, CMV and Epstein-Barr virus. According to a later genetic analysis, donors in an Asian-associated ancestry cluster had fewer N-insertions in productive TCRs than the roughly 670-donor mean. The sequencing pipeline was judged likely to have produced a cluster of highly shared sequence variants as a technical artifact. Because counts were too low, more than 15 rarely observed V segments, including chromosome 9 orphons, were excluded from the earlier analysis of 587 of the donors. Most CMV-associated TCR beta chains appeared to be HLA-restricted in a later analysis, and the HLA associations seemed to be driven largely by CMV exposure. Most TCR sequences were seen in very few donors, while some public TCRs were found in many individuals. In a later analysis, HLA-associated TCR beta chains were found to be more clonally expanded and to have lower generation probabilities than equally common non-associated chains. HLA typing was unavailable for some donors at each locus, so association tests used only the typed subset. V-gene and J-gene trimming of TCR beta chains was associated with a missense DCLRE1C variant in a later genetic analysis, and the association was replicated in an independent cohort. An earlier analysis of several hundred of the donors showed that most TCR beta V segments appeared in productive rearrangements either about 90% or about 30% of the time, which broadly matched IMGT annotations. CMV serostatus was the only immune exposure information available for the cohort. A further reported finding was that TCR beta sequences accurately predicted the HLA-A and HLA-B alleles for most subjects in the first cohort. This cohort had only TCR beta chains sequenced, and the lack of alpha or paired-chain data limited which features could be detected. In vitro tests confirmed that a few of the cytomegalovirus-associated TCR beta chains recognize cytomegalovirus antigens. Strong co-occurrence of HLA alleles, especially DR and DQ, made assigning TCR associations to individual alleles difficult. The classifier was reported to diagnose cytomegalovirus status with high specificity and sensitivity in both the original and validation cohorts. In a later analysis, the rate of TCR association differed among HLA loci, with DRB1 alleles having the most associated TCRs and HLA-C alleles having the fewest. Correlated functional status among segregating V segments might reflect linkage disequilibrium, but an unknown experimental factor could not be ruled out. In a later analysis, around 17,000 TCR beta sequences were associated with specific HLA alleles at a false discovery rate of 0.05.

The TCR was taken from a woman aged 35 to 49 in good health and CMV-seronegative. The V gene is TRBV7-9 and the J gene is TRBJ2-1, with an unclear D gene assignment. The source material was PBMCs. Here the CDR3 is given as CASSLEIGSYNEQFF. The DNA reads as follows: TGTGCCAGCAGCTTGGAGATAGGTTCCTACAATGAGCAGTTCTTC.